The rows below give T cell receptor beta chains drawn from one sample of a study of T cells in Graves' hyperthyroidism and ophthalmopathy. Using its own MiXCR run on the multiplex PCR reads, TCRdb lists one record per CDR3 protein. The table includes more than 500,000 distinct CDR3 sequences, roughly 46% detected once. The sample was peripheral blood or thyroid tissue (not recorded which). The receptors stem from an adult woman with Graves' disease, either hyperthyroidism or ophthalmopathy (not recorded which). Both conserved end residues are part of each CDR3. The D gene is left open where the match is weak. Only some rows state a clone size, as once, few, many or a class for expanded clones.

v_gene: TRBV4-1; j_gene: TRBJ2-7; d_gene: -; abundance: many; CDR3aa: CASSLRYNSYEQYF; CDR3nt: TGCGCCAGCAGCCTCCGGTACAACTCCTACGAGCAGTACTTC
v_gene: TRBV4-2; j_gene: TRBJ1-2; d_gene: TRBD1; abundance: many; CDR3aa: CASSQDDRARGYTF; CDR3nt: TGTGCCAGCAGCCAAGACGACAGGGCGAGAGGCTACACCTTC
v_gene: TRBV12-3/TRBV12-4; j_gene: TRBJ1-5; d_gene: TRBD1; abundance: -; CDR3aa: CASSWGTGFGQPQHF; CDR3nt: TGTGCCAGCAGCTGGGGGACAGGGTTCGGTCAGCCCCAGCATTTT
v_gene: TRBV15; j_gene: TRBJ1-4; d_gene: -; abundance: -; CDR3aa: CATSRLGTGWAGKLFF; CDR3nt: TGTGCCACCAGCAGGTTGGGAACAGGGTGGGCCGGAAAACTGTTTTTT
v_gene: TRBV24-1; j_gene: TRBJ2-7; d_gene: -; abundance: -; CDR3aa: CATSDSTDNEQYF; CDR3nt: TGTGCCACCAGTGACTCGACAGATAACGAGCAGTACTTC
v_gene: TRBV20-1; j_gene: TRBJ2-7; d_gene: TRBD2; abundance: -; CDR3aa: CSASGGSGSWNEQYF; CDR3nt: TGCAGTGCCAGCGGGGGGAGCGGGAGTTGGAACGAGCAGTACTTC
v_gene: TRBV10-3; j_gene: TRBJ1-2; d_gene: TRBD1; abundance: many; CDR3aa: CAITEDRNYGYTF; CDR3nt: TGTGCCATCACCGAGGACAGGAACTATGGCTACACCTTC
v_gene: TRBV7-8; j_gene: TRBJ2-5; d_gene: TRBD1; abundance: many; CDR3aa: CASSLEGAAQGVQYF; CDR3nt: TGTGCCAGCAGCTTAGAGGGTGCGGCCCAGGGGGTCCAGTACTTC
v_gene: TRBV5-1; j_gene: TRBJ1-5; d_gene: -; abundance: -; CDR3aa: CASSVTGSDQPQHF; CDR3nt: TGCGCCAGCAGCGTAACAGGGTCGGACCAGCCCCAGCATTTT
v_gene: TRBV7-8; j_gene: TRBJ2-2; d_gene: -; abundance: many; CDR3aa: CASSWSVTGELFF; CDR3nt: TGTGCCAGCAGTTGGTCGGTTACCGGGGAGCTGTTTTTT
v_gene: TRBV10-3; j_gene: TRBJ1-1; d_gene: -; abundance: -; CDR3aa: CAISEYVGWGSNTEAFF; CDR3nt: TGTGCCATCAGTGAGTACGTCGGATGGGGCTCGAACACTGAAGCTTTCTTT
v_gene: TRBV7-9; j_gene: TRBJ2-2; d_gene: -; abundance: many; CDR3aa: CASSLGTGRDGELFF; CDR3nt: TGTGCCAGCAGCTTAGGAACAGGCCGGGACGGGGAGCTGTTTTTT
v_gene: TRBV4-1; j_gene: TRBJ2-7; d_gene: -; abundance: many; CDR3aa: CASSLKDSDYEQYF; CDR3nt: TGCGCCAGCAGCCTAAAGGACAGTGACTACGAGCAGTACTTC
v_gene: TRBV28; j_gene: TRBJ2-5; d_gene: -; abundance: many; CDR3aa: CASSLGSRFQETQYF; CDR3nt: TGTGCCAGCAGTTTAGGGTCGCGGTTCCAGGAGACCCAGTACTTC
v_gene: TRBV5-1; j_gene: TRBJ2-5; d_gene: -; abundance: many; CDR3aa: CASSLESGETQYF; CDR3nt: TGCGCCAGCAGCTTGGAGAGCGGAGAGACCCAGTACTTC
v_gene: TRBV5-1; j_gene: TRBJ1-2; d_gene: -; abundance: -; CDR3aa: CASSLGTTVGNTF; CDR3nt: TGCGCCAGCAGCTTGGGGACGACAGTTGGAAACACCTTC
v_gene: TRBV12-3/TRBV12-4; j_gene: TRBJ2-3; d_gene: TRBD1; abundance: -; CDR3aa: CASSDRVTDTQYF; CDR3nt: TGTGCCAGCAGTGACAGGGTTACAGATACGCAGTATTTT
v_gene: TRBV29-1; j_gene: TRBJ1-2; d_gene: -; abundance: -; CDR3aa: CSVELRGVNYGYTF; CDR3nt: TGCAGCGTTGAATTGAGGGGCGTAAACTATGGCTACACCTTC
v_gene: TRBV6-1; j_gene: TRBJ2-7; d_gene: TRBD1; abundance: -; CDR3aa: CASIRTGLSYEQYF; CDR3nt: TGTGCCAGCATTCGGACAGGCCTCTCCTACGAGCAGTACTTC
v_gene: TRBV27; j_gene: TRBJ2-7; d_gene: -; abundance: many; CDR3aa: CASSSDGAYEQYF; CDR3nt: TGTGCCAGCAGTTCCGACGGGGCATACGAGCAGTACTTC
v_gene: TRBV18; j_gene: TRBJ2-7; d_gene: -; abundance: many; CDR3aa: CASSATGATEQYF; CDR3nt: TGTGCCAGCTCGGCAACGGGGGCCACCGAGCAGTACTTC
v_gene: TRBV20-1; j_gene: TRBJ2-5; d_gene: -; abundance: -; CDR3aa: CSARLISQETQYF; CDR3nt: TGCAGTGCTAGACTCATCAGCCAAGAGACCCAGTACTTC
v_gene: TRBV2; j_gene: TRBJ1-5; d_gene: -; abundance: -; CDR3aa: CASSGSQSNQPQHF; CDR3nt: TGTGCCAGCAGTGGGTCGCAGAGCAATCAGCCCCAGCATTTT
v_gene: TRBV15; j_gene: TRBJ2-7; d_gene: -; abundance: -; CDR3aa: CATSSGQRTEQYF; CDR3nt: TGTGCCACCAGCAGTGGACAAAGAACCGAGCAGTACTTC
v_gene: TRBV14; j_gene: TRBJ1-1; d_gene: -; abundance: -; CDR3aa: CASSQDRLAEAFF; CDR3nt: TGTGCCAGCAGCCAAGACCGACTAGCGGAAGCTTTCTTT
v_gene: TRBV5-5; j_gene: TRBJ2-7; d_gene: TRBD1; abundance: many; CDR3aa: CASSRRTGDSYEQYF; CDR3nt: TGTGCCAGCAGCAGAAGGACAGGCGACTCCTACGAGCAGTACTTC
v_gene: TRBV28; j_gene: TRBJ2-7; d_gene: -; abundance: -; CDR3aa: CASSLSSTSEQYF; CDR3nt: TGTGCCAGCAGTTTAAGTTCTACGAGCGAGCAGTACTTC
v_gene: TRBV10-3; j_gene: TRBJ2-7; d_gene: -; abundance: many; CDR3aa: CAISRRWGKHEQYF; CDR3nt: TGTGCCATCAGTCGACGTTGGGGGAAGCACGAGCAGTACTTC
v_gene: TRBV7-6; j_gene: TRBJ2-7; d_gene: -; abundance: many; CDR3aa: CASSSKDSPYEQYF; CDR3nt: TGTGCCAGCAGCTCCAAGGACAGCCCCTACGAGCAGTACTTC
v_gene: TRBV3-1; j_gene: TRBJ2-7; d_gene: TRBD1; abundance: few; CDR3aa: CASSHTGQGSYEQYF; CDR3nt: TGTGCCAGCAGCCATACCGGACAGGGGTCCTACGAGCAGTACTTC
v_gene: TRBV7-2; j_gene: TRBJ2-5; d_gene: -; abundance: -; CDR3aa: CASSSNRVETQYF; CDR3nt: TGTGCCAGCAGCTCAAACAGGGTGGAGACCCAGTACTTC
v_gene: TRBV9; j_gene: TRBJ2-5; d_gene: TRBD1; abundance: -; CDR3aa: CASSVGGRGLQETQYF; CDR3nt: TGTGCCAGCAGCGTAGGCGGCAGGGGGTTACAAGAGACCCAGTACTTC
v_gene: TRBV5-5; j_gene: TRBJ2-5; d_gene: TRBD1; abundance: many; CDR3aa: CASSSPRQGQETQYF; CDR3nt: TGTGCCAGCAGTTCACCTCGACAGGGGCAAGAGACCCAGTACTTC
v_gene: TRBV25-1; j_gene: TRBJ2-3; d_gene: TRBD2; abundance: -; CDR3aa: CASVEGVGLAADTQYF; CDR3nt: TGTGCCAGCGTTGAAGGGGTTGGACTAGCGGCAGATACGCAGTATTTT
v_gene: TRBV19; j_gene: TRBJ2-6; d_gene: -; abundance: -; CDR3aa: CASRQTNVLTF; CDR3nt: TGTGCCAGTAGGCAAACCAACGTCCTGACTTTC